Each of the 20 T cell receptor beta chains below was sequenced from the same sample in a study of T cell changes during pregnancy in multiple sclerosis (dated by TCRdb to between 2018 and 2021). Library generation was performed with the immunoSEQ multiplex PCR assay. Entries here come from immuneACCESS through TCRdb and include only in-frame sequences with V and J called. Some clones fail to appear in such tables; in the studies checked, an unresolved V gene covers under half of the shortfall, and the cause of the remainder is unknown. The table for this sample lists about 77,000 clones; approximately 89% of them were counted only once. The ten most abundant clones make up around 2% of the sample. Source: peripheral blood, taken before pregnancy. Receptors were obtained from a female donor with multiple sclerosis, enrolled in a pregnancy study.

The V gene is TRBV30, the J gene TRBJ1-1; D is ambiguous. Germline-derived CDR1 and CDR2 are GTSNPN and SVGIG (reference sequence). V was pared by 5 bases and J by 2 bases, with 12 bases between. CDR3 length equals 13 residues. For the CDR3, the DNA is TGTGCCTGGCAGGAGGGAGATAACACTGAAGCTTTCTTT. Its translation is CAWQEGDNTEAFF.

The V call is TRBV5-6, the J call TRBJ2-3; maybe TRBD1 (6 bases). The ends were cut back, 4 bases at V and 1 base at J, with 19 bases in the middle. Germline CDR1 reads SGHDT; CDR2 reads YYEEEE. CDR3 length equals 17 residues. For the CDR3, the DNA is TGTGCCAGCAGCGGAGGAGCTCAAGGGGGACGCACAGATACGCAGTATTTT. This sequence encodes CASSGGAQGGRTDTQYF.

The gene calls are TRBV7-8 and TRBJ2-2; 8 bases align to TRBD1. This CDR3 comprises 15 residues. V gave up 1 base and J gave up 6 bases; unmatched junction bases: 4. Per the germline V gene, CDR1 is SGHVS and CDR2 is FQNEAQ. In nucleotides, the CDR3 is TGTGCCAGCAGCTTAGGGTCAGGGGGCCCCGGGGAGCTGTTTTTT. Translation gives CASSLGSGGPGELFF.

The chain links TRBV5-4 to TRBJ2-5; D not certain. This CDR3 comprises 13 residues. Trimming pared 7 bases from V and 3 bases from J, leaving 13 bases between. CDR1 is SGHNT, CDR2 YYREEE, per germline (reference sequence). The CDR3 DNA is TGTGCCAGCGGGCGACCCCTTGAAGAGACCCAGTACTTC. It codes for CASGRPLEETQYF.

The chain is built from TRBV19 and TRBJ1-1, with 10 bases identical to TRBD1. CDR3 length: 19 residues. The germline V gene encodes CDR1 LNHDA and CDR2 SQIVND (reference sequence). V shed 0 bases and J 1 base; nucleotides not matched to a gene: 11. CDR3: CASSIDLFGTGASNTEAFF. The CDR3 DNA reads as TGTGCCAGTAGTATAGATCTATTCGGGACAGGGGCCTCGAACACTGAAGCTTTCTTT.

This chain links TRBV4-3 with TRBJ1-1; D perhaps matches TRBD1 (5 bases). Per germline, CDR1 LGHNA and CDR2 YSLEER. The length of the CDR3 is 15 residues. Trimming stripped 0 bases from V and 7 bases from J, with 15 bases between. Here the CDR3 DNA reads TGCGCCAGCAGCCAAGATTCGGGCGGGACTCTTGAAGCTTTCTTT. Translated: CASSQDSGGTLEAFF.

This chain connects TRBV6-1 to TRBJ1-2, with 8 bases matching TRBD1. The CDR3 covers 13 residues. Germline values: CDR1 MNHNS, CDR2 SASEGT. The trim removed 6 bases at V and 5 bases at J, leaving 5 bases unmatched. The DNA of the CDR3 is TGTGCCAGCAGAAGGGACAGGATTTATGGCTACACCTTC. This codes for CASRRDRIYGYTF.

V is TRBV11-1 and J is TRBJ1-1; D might be TRBD1 (5 bases). Germline V gene lookup returns CDR1 SGHAT and CDR2 FQDESV (reference sequence). The CDR3 loop spans 15 amino acids. Between the trimmed V and J ends, which lost 2 bases and 1 base, there was a span of 11 bases. The CDR3 bases are TGTGCCAGCAGCTTATCAGCCGGGGGGAACACTGAAGCTTTCTTT. Translation gives CASSLSAGGNTEAFF. Together with reference TRBV11-1 and TRBJ1-1, the CDR3 gives the full variable domain: EAEVAQSPRYKITEKSQAVAFWCDPISGHATLYWYRQILGQGPELLVQFQDESVVDDSQLPKDRFSAERLKGVDSTLKIQPAELGDSAMYLCASSLSAGGNTEAFFGQGTRLTVV.

The chain links TRBV7-3 to TRBJ2-1, with D possibly being TRBD1 (6 bases). This CDR3 has 15 residues. V was shortened by 5 bases and J by 2 bases, with 13 bases between the two germline ends. Germline V gene data show CDR1 as SGHTA and CDR2 as FQGTGA. This chain's CDR3 is CASSPSGDPYNEQFF. CDR3 DNA: TGTGCCAGCAGCCCCTCAGGGGATCCCTACAATGAGCAGTTCTTC.

A few counts support this clone. V and J are TRBV30 and TRBJ1-2; D not resolved. The ends were cut back, 8 bases at V and 7 bases at J, with 14 bases in the middle. Germline V lookup: CDR1 GTSNPN, CDR2 SVGIG (reference sequence). The CDR3 has 11 amino acids. The chain's CDR3 is CAREAGIGYTF. The CDR3 DNA reads TGTGCCCGGGAAGCGGGGATTGGCTACACCTTC.

This chain joins TRBV4-1 and TRBJ1-3; no definite D call. The CDR3 runs 20 residues. The V end lost 0 bases, the J end lost 0 bases, and 21 bases lay between the germline ends. CDR1 is MGHRA and CDR2 is YSYEKL in the germline V gene. The CDR3 loop reads CASSQDRFFPLRVSGNTIYF. The CDR3 coding sequence is TGCGCCAGCAGCCAAGATCGGTTCTTCCCCCTACGGGTCTCTGGAAACACCATATATTTT.

This clone was observed once. This rearrangement joins TRBV6-1 to TRBJ1-5; 10 bases fit TRBD1. The CDR3 loop spans 14 amino acids. CDR1 and CDR2 (germline): MNHNS, SASEGT. V dropped 6 bases and J dropped 6; count of bases not matched to a gene: 5. The CDR3: CASSRQGAAQPQHF. The CDR3 DNA sequence: TGTGCCAGCAGCAGACAGGGGGCGGCTCAGCCCCAGCATTTT.

The chain recombines TRBV7-3 with TRBJ2-2, with D unclear. This CDR3 comprises 15 residues. Germline-derived CDR1 and CDR2 are SGHTA and FQGTGA. V was clipped by 2 bases and J by 8 bases, with 15 bases between them. The CDR3 DNA is TGTGCCAGCAGCTTATCCGGTTCTCCAACGGGGGAGCTGTTTTTT. Amino acid sequence: CASSLSGSPTGELFF.

The chain couples TRBV5-1 to TRBJ2-3, with TRBD2 identical over 7 bases. In germline, CDR1 is SGHRS, CDR2 YFSETQ. CDR3 length: 16 residues. V lost 0 bases, J lost 1 base, and 5 bases stayed unmatched. CDR3 nucleotide sequence: TGCGCCAGCAGCTTGGGGCGGAGCGGGGGCACAGATACGCAGTATTTT. Translating it yields CASSLGRSGGTDTQYF.

This sequence joins TRBV19 and TRBJ1-6; TRBD1 is a possible D gene (5 bases). Trimming shortened V by 4 bases and J by 11 bases, and 9 bases separated the two germline ends. The CDR3 has 12 residues. The germline V gene has CDR1 LNHDA and CDR2 SQIVND (reference sequence). The DNA of the CDR3 is TGTGCCAGTAGTACCCGACAGACACCCCTCCACTTT. It yields the protein CASSTRQTPLHF.

This chain joins TRBV2 and TRBJ2-7, with D tentatively TRBD1 (6 bases). Germline V gene data show CDR1 as SNHLY and CDR2 as FYNNEI. Trimming pared 4 bases from V and 4 bases from J, leaving 17 bases between. The CDR3 sequence is 15 residues long. The CDR3 region has the DNA TGTGCCAGCAGTGGACCCGGGACAAGTAGTTACGAGCAGTACTTC. It encodes CASSGPGTSSYEQYF.

The chain employs TRBV11-2 and TRBJ2-7, with D perhaps TRBD2 (5 bases). Germline CDR1 SGHAT, CDR2 FQNNGV. CDR3 length equals 16 residues. The germline V and J ends were trimmed by 4 bases and 5 bases, with 21 bases remaining between them. The CDR3 DNA follows: TGTGCCAGCAGCTCCCCGAGGGCCGGTAGATTCCACGAGCAGTACTTC. It specifies CASSSPRAGRFHEQYF.

The chain uses TRBV7-2 and TRBJ1-5; TRBD1 matches at 7 bases. Germline V gives CDR1 SGHTA, CDR2 FQGNSA. The junction had 8 bases not matched to a gene; V was cut back by 3 bases and J by 9 bases. The CDR3 is made up of 14 amino acids. CDR3 in DNA: TGTGCCAGCAGCTTGCGGGGACAGAGCTCGCCCCAGCATTTT. Its protein is CASSLRGQSSPQHF.

The chain couples TRBV10-3 to TRBJ1-2; D is perhaps TRBD1 (5 bases). V gave up 0 bases and J gave up 0 bases, with 14 bases separating them. The length of the CDR3 is 17 residues. The germline V gene encodes CDR1 ENHRY and CDR2 SYGVKD. CDR3 bases: TGTGCCATCAGTGAGTCGAATTGGGGCAGCCCTAACTATGGCTACACCTTC. It codes for CAISESNWGSPNYGYTF.

The chain uses TRBV7-9 and TRBJ1-2; D unclear. Trimming left V 0 bases short and J 8 bases short, with 10 bases between. CDR3 length equals 13 residues. Germline values: CDR1 SEHNR, CDR2 FQNEAQ (reference sequence). The CDR3 bases are TGTGCCAGCAGCTTAGCGTCAGTATCGGGCTACACCTTC. It is translated as CASSLASVSGYTF.